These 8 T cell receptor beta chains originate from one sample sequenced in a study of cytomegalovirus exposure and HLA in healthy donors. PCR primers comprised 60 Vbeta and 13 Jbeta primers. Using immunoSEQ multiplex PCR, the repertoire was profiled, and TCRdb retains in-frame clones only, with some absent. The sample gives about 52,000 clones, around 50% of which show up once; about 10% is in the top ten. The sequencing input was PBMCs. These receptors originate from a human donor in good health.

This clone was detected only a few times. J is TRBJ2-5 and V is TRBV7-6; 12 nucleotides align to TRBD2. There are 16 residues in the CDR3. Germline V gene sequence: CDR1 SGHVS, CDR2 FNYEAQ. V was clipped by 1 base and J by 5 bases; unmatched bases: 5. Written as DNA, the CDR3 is TGTGCCAGCAGCTTAGAAACTGGACTAGCGGGGGAGACCCAGTACTTC. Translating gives CASSLETGLAGETQYF.

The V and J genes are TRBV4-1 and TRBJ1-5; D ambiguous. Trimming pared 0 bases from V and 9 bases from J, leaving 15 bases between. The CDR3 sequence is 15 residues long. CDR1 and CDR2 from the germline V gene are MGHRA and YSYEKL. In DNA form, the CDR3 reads TGCGCCAGCAGCCAAGATTTCCAGGTGACGCGGCCCCAGCATTTT. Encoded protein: CASSQDFQVTRPQHF.

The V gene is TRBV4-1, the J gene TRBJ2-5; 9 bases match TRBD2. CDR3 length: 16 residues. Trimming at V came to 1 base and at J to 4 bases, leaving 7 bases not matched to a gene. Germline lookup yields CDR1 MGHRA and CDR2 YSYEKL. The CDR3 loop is CASSQVPSGAGETQYF. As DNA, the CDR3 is TGCGCCAGCAGCCAAGTCCCTAGCGGGGCGGGAGAGACCCAGTACTTC.

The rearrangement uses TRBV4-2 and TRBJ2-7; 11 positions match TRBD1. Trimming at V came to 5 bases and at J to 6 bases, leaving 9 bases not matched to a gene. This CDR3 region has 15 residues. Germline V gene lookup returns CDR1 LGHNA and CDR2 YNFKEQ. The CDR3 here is CASSFYTGTGGEQYF. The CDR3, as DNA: TGTGCCAGCAGCTTCTACACCGGGACAGGGGGCGAGCAGTACTTC.

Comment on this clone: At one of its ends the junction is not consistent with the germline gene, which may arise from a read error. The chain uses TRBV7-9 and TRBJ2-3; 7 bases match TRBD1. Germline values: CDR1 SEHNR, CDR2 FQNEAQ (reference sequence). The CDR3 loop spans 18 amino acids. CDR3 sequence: CVSSLALKPGQSTDTQYF. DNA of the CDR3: TGTGTCAGCAGCTTAGCTCTTAAACCGGGACAGAGCACAGATACGCAGTATTTT.

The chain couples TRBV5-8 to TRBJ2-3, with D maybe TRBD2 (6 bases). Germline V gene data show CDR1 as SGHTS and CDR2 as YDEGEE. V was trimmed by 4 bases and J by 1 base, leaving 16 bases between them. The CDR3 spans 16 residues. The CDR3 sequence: CASSPRGTTGTDTQYF. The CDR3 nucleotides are TGTGCCAGCAGCCCCCGCGGGACGACTGGCACAGATACGCAGTATTTT. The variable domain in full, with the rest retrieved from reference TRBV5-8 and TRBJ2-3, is EAGVTQSPTHLIKTRGQQATLRCSPISGHTSVYWYQQALGLGLQFLLWYDEGEERNRGNFPPRFSGRQFPNYSSELNVNALELEDSALYLCASSPRGTTGTDTQYFGPGTRLTVL.

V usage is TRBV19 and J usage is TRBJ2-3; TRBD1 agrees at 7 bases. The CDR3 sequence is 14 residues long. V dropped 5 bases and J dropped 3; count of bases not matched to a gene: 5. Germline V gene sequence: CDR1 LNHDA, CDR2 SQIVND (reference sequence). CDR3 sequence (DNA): TGTGCCAGTAGTTTTCAGGGGGAGACAGATACGCAGTATTTT. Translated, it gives CASSFQGETDTQYF. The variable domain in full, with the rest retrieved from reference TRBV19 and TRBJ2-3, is DGGITQSPKYLFRKEGQNVTLSCEQNLNHDAMYWYRQDPGQGLRLIYYSQIVNDFQKGDIAEGYSVSREKKESFPLTVTSAQKNPTAFYLCASSFQGETDTQYFGPGTRLTVL.

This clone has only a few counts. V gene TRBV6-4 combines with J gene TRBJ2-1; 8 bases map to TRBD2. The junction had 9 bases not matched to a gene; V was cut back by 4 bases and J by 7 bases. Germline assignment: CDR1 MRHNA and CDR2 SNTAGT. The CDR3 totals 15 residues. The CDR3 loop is CASSGSGGPGNEQFF. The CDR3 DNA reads TGTGCCAGCAGTGGCTCGGGGGGGCCAGGGAATGAGCAGTTCTTC.